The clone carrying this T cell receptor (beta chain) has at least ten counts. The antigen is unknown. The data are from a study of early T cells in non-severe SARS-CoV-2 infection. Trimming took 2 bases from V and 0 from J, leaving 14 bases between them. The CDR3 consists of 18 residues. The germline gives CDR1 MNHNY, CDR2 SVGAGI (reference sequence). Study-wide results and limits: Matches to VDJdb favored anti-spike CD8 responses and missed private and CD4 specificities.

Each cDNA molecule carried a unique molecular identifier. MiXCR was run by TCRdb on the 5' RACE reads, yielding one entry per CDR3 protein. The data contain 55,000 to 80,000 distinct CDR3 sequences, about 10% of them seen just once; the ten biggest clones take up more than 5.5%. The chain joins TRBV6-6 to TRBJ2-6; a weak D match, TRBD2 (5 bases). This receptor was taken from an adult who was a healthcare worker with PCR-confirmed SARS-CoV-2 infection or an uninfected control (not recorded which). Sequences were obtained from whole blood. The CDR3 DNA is TGTGCCAGCAGTTACCAATCGACGGGGAGCTCTGGGGCCAACGTCCTGACTTTC. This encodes CASSYQSTGSSGANVLTF.